This TCR beta chain was sequenced during a study of cytomegalovirus exposure and HLA in healthy donors. Turning to the study itself: HLA-typed donors were the source of some 80 million unique TCRs, which an early data release held. Regarding the study as a whole: Later examination showed HLA-associated TCR beta chains had greater clonal expansion than equally common others. The likely origin of a cluster of highly shared sequence variants was a sequencing artifact.

With regard to this clone: Its antigen is undetermined.

With 60 Vbeta and 13 Jbeta primers, the PCR was carried out. TCRdb's table, derived via immunoSEQ multiplex PCR, lists solely in-frame clones and lacks some. The sample lists about 150,000 clones, approximately 87% occurring once. Losses at the gene ends were 0 bases for V and 3 bases for J; bases not matched to a gene: 5. CDR1 is SGHAT, CDR2 FQNNGV, per germline. CDR3 length equals 16 residues. The chain joins TRBV11-2 to TRBJ2-7, with TRBD2 matching over 10 bases. Sample: PBMCs. The TCR was taken from a man aged 35 to 55 in good health and CMV-seronegative. The CDR3 nucleotides read TGTGCCAGCAGCTTAGATGGTAGCGGGGGGTACTACGAGCAGTACTTC. Translated: CASSLDGSGGYYEQYF.